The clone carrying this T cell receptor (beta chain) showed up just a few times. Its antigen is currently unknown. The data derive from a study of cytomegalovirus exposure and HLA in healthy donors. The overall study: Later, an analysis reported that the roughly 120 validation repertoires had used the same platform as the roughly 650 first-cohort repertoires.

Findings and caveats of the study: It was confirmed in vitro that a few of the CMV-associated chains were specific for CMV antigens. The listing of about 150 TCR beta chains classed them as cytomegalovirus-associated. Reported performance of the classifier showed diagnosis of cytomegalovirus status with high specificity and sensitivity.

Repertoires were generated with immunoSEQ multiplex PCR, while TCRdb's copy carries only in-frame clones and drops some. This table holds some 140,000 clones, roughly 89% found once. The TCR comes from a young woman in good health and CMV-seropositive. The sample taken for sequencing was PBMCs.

Written as DNA, the CDR3 is TGTGCCAGCAGCTTAAACGCGGAAAAACTGTTTTTT. This encodes CASSLNAEKLFF. The V and J genes are TRBV7-9 and TRBJ1-4; no reliable D call. The ends were cut back, 2 bases at V and 8 bases at J, with 6 bases in the middle. Looked up from germline, CDR1 is SEHNR and CDR2 is FQNEAQ (reference sequence). The CDR3 extends over 12 amino acids.